The following is a TCR beta chain sequence with its context. Antigen: not known. The CDR3 length is 13 residues. Germline V gives CDR1 MNHEY, CDR2 SVGAGI. V dropped 2 bases and J dropped 7; count of bases not matched to a gene: 4. The entry originates in a study of metastatic and nonmetastatic thyroid tumors. Across the whole study: Peripheral blood and tumor or nodule samples from malignant and benign thyroid patients were compared.

Study results and caveats: Versus benign nodules, malignant thyroid tumors reportedly had significantly higher TCR beta diversity, in blood and tumor.

Patients underwent thyroid surgery, and none had received any treatment before it. The authors' processing: Researchers built a distant-metastasis classifier for papillary thyroid cancer that drew on CDR3 differences across clinicopathological groups. Using MiXCR, TCRdb reanalyzed the PCR reads. V and J calls and clone size were set by TCRdb, not the authors. Of fewer than 40,000 clones in the sample, 16% are singletons; the top ten hold around 3%. The J gene is TRBJ1-1, the V gene TRBV6-5, with 7 bases fitting TRBD1. The clonotype originates from a female donor with papillary thyroid cancer or a benign thyroid nodule (not recorded which). Some clones in this sample may be carry-over from other donors' samples. Sequencing was carried out using blood. CDR3 in DNA: TGTGCCAGCAGTTACGACAGGGACTATGAAGCTTTCTTT. Translation: CASSYDRDYEAFF.